These T cell receptor beta chains were read from a single sample in a study of cytomegalovirus exposure and HLA in healthy donors. Some clones are missing from TCRdb's copy, which holds only in-frame ones; the method was immunoSEQ multiplex PCR. The sample contains fewer than 250,000 clones, 65% to 90% of which appear only once. The source material was PBMCs. The receptors here all came from a girl between 10 and 17 years old in good health and CMV-seronegative. The CDR3 runs from the conserved cysteine through the conserved F or W. The D gene is left open where the match is weak. Expanded clones are given a class, and other clones once, few, many or no size at all.

j_call: TRBJ2-7; clone_size: .; d_call: TRBD2; v_call: TRBV11-1; cdr3_aa: CASSFDPGLADYEQYF; cdr3_nt: TGTGCCAGCAGCTTCGACCCTGGACTAGCGGACTACGAGCAGTACTTC
j_call: TRBJ2-6; clone_size: few; d_call: .; v_call: TRBV4-3; cdr3_aa: CASSQGPGSGANVLTF; cdr3_nt: TGCGCCAGCAGCCAAGGGCCGGGATCCGGGGCCAACGTCCTGACTTTC
j_call: TRBJ1-1; clone_size: .; d_call: TRBD1; v_call: TRBV11-2; cdr3_aa: CASRGQSVGVNTEAFF; cdr3_nt: TGTGCCAGCAGGGGACAGTCGGTTGGTGTGAACACTGAAGCTTTCTTT
j_call: TRBJ2-1; clone_size: .; d_call: TRBD2; v_call: TRBV28; cdr3_aa: CASSSSTSGRAALDNEQFF; cdr3_nt: TGTGCCAGCAGTTCCTCGACTAGCGGGAGGGCCGCTTTAGACAATGAGCAGTTCTTC
j_call: TRBJ2-7; clone_size: .; d_call: TRBD1; v_call: TRBV19; cdr3_aa: CASSKDRGPDEQYF; cdr3_nt: TGTGCCAGTAGTAAAGACAGGGGGCCCGACGAGCAGTACTTC
j_call: TRBJ2-5; clone_size: once; d_call: TRBD2; v_call: TRBV5-4; cdr3_aa: CASSLRAGGETQYF; cdr3_nt: TGTGCCAGCAGCTTGAGGGCGGGGGGGGAGACCCAGTACTTC
j_call: TRBJ1-4; clone_size: .; d_call: TRBD1; v_call: TRBV19; cdr3_aa: CASSTPGTGPGNEKLFF; cdr3_nt: TGTGCCAGTAGTACCCCCGGGACAGGGCCTGGTAATGAAAAACTGTTTTTT
j_call: TRBJ1-1; clone_size: .; d_call: .; v_call: TRBV15; cdr3_aa: CATSRGQGNTEAFF; cdr3_nt: TGTGCCACCAGCAGAGGTCAGGGAAACACTGAAGCTTTCTTT
j_call: TRBJ2-7; clone_size: .; d_call: .; v_call: TRBV5-4; cdr3_aa: CASSHDPSRGSEQYF; cdr3_nt: TGTGCCAGCAGCCATGATCCATCAAGGGGCTCCGAGCAGTACTTC
j_call: TRBJ1-3; clone_size: .; d_call: .; v_call: TRBV19; cdr3_aa: CASTTTGAGNTIYF; cdr3_nt: TGTGCCAGTACTACTACGGGAGCTGGAAACACCATATATTTT
j_call: TRBJ1-6; clone_size: .; d_call: TRBD1; v_call: TRBV5-4; cdr3_aa: CASSRQGRGNSPLHF; cdr3_nt: TGTGCCAGCAGCAGACAGGGCAGGGGGAATTCACCCCTCCACTTT
j_call: TRBJ2-1; clone_size: .; d_call: TRBD2; v_call: TRBV5-4; cdr3_aa: CASSSIAGGYNEQFF; cdr3_nt: TGTGCCAGCAGCTCCATAGCGGGGGGATACAATGAGCAGTTCTTC
j_call: TRBJ2-2; clone_size: .; d_call: .; v_call: TRBV9; cdr3_aa: CASSPTGGELFF; cdr3_nt: TGTGCCAGCAGTCCTACAGGGGGGGAGCTGTTTTTT